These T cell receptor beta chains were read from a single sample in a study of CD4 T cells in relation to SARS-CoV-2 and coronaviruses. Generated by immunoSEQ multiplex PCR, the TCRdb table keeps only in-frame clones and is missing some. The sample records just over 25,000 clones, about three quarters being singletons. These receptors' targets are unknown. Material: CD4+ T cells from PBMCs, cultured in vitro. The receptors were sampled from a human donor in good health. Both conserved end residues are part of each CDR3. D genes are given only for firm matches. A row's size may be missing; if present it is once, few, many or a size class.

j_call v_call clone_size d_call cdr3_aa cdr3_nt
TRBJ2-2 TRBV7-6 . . CASSPWGGRSGELFF TGTGCCAGCAGCCCCTGGGGGGGGCGAAGTGGGGAGCTGTTTTTT
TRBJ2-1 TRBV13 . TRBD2 CASSHRLAGGGEQFF TGTGCCAGCAGCCACAGACTAGCGGGAGGAGGGGAGCAGTTCTTC
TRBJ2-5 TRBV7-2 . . CASSLLSGGGETQYF TGTGCCAGCAGCCTACTCTCCGGGGGTGGCGAGACCCAGTACTTC
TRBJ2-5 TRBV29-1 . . CSAEGLGGPRAQYF TGCAGCGCCGAGGGGCTAGGCGGGCCGAGGGCCCAGTACTTC
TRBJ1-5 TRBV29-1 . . CSVQEGLGNQPQHF TGCAGCGTTCAAGAGGGGTTGGGCAATCAGCCCCAGCATTTT
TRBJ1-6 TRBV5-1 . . CASSLAGSRYSPLHF TGCGCCAGCAGCTTGGCAGGAAGTAGATACTCACCCCTCCACTTT
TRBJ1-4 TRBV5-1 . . CASSLSQFQGLNEKLFF TGCGCCAGCAGCTTGTCTCAATTCCAGGGGCTTAATGAAAAACTGTTTTTT
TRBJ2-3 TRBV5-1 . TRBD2 CASTVMGLGTDTQYF TGCGCCAGCACCGTTATGGGACTAGGCACAGATACGCAGTATTTT
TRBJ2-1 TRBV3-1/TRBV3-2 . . CASSHGLPVEQFF TGTGCCAGCAGCCACGGACTACCGGTTGAGCAGTTCTTC
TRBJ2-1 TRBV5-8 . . CASSKQGYFDNEQFF TGTGCCAGCAGTAAGCAGGGGTATTTCGACAATGAGCAGTTCTTC
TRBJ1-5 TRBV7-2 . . CASSSVNSNQPQHF TGTGCCAGCAGCTCCGTGAATAGCAATCAGCCCCAGCATTTT
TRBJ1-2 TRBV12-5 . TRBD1 CASGLVLGQGNYGYTF TGTGCTAGTGGTTTGGTACTGGGACAGGGAAACTATGGCTACACCTTC
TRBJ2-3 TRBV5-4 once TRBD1 CASSYPGQGTDTQYF TGTGCCAGCAGCTATCCGGGACAGGGGACAGATACGCAGTATTTT
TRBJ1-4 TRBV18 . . CASSLRGDNEKLFF TGTGCCAGCTCACTCAGGGGTGATAATGAAAAACTGTTTTTT
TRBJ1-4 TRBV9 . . CASSAGTPGREKLFF TGTGCCAGCAGCGCTGGGACCCCTGGACGTGAAAAACTGTTTTTT
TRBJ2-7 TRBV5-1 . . CASSLTNYEQYF TGCGCCAGCAGCTTGACGAACTACGAGCAGTACTTC
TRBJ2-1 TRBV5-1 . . CASSPARSFF TGCGCCAGCAGCCCTGCTCGTTCCTTCTTC
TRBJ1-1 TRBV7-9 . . CASSVGARGGTEAFF TGTGCCAGCAGCGTAGGGGCCCGGGGCGGCACTGAAGCTTTCTTT
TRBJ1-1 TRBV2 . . CASSESGVGTEAFF TGTGCCAGCAGTGAATCGGGGGTAGGCACTGAAGCTTTCTTT
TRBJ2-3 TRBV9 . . CASSVGLELTDTQYF TGTGCCAGCAGCGTAGGACTAGAACTCACAGATACGCAGTATTTT
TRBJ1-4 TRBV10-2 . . CASSEPGATNEKLFF TGCGCCAGCAGTGAGCCGGGTGCAACTAATGAAAAACTGTTTTTT
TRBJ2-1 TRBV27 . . CASTFSAGTYNEQFF TGTGCCAGCACCTTCTCGGCGGGGACCTACAATGAGCAGTTCTTC
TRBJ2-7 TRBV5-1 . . CASSLSSYEQYF TGCGCCAGCAGCTTAAGCTCCTACGAGCAGTACTTC